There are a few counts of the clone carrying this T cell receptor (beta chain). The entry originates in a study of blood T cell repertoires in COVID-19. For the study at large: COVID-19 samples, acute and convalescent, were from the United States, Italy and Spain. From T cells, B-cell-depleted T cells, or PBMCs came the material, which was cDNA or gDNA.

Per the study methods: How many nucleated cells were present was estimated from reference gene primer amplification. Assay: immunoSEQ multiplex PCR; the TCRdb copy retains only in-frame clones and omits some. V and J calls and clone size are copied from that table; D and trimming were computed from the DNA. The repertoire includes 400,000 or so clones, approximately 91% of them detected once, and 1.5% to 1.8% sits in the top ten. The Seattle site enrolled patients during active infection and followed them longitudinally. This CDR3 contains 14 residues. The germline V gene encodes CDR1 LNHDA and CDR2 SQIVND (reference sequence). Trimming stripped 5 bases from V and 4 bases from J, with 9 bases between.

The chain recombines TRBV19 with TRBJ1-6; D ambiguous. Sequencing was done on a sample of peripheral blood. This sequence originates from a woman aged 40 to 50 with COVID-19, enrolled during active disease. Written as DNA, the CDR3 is TGTGCCAGTAGTCGAGGACTTTATAATTCACCCCTCCACTTT. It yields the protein CASSRGLYNSPLHF.